This TCR beta chain derives from a study of cytomegalovirus exposure and HLA in healthy donors. General study results and limits: Among the sequence variants, a highly shared cluster was likely an artifact of sequencing.

Note on this clone: Its antigen is as yet unknown. Compared with germline, one end of the junction differs, possibly owing to a read error.

CDR3 length: 17 amino acids. Germline values: CDR1 SGHDT, CDR2 YYEEEE. With 60 Vbeta and 13 Jbeta primers, the PCR was carried out. Generated by immunoSEQ multiplex PCR, the TCRdb table keeps only in-frame clones and is missing some. The sample totals tens of thousands of clones; its top ten clones hold 3% to 4%. The source is a male donor in good health and CMV-seronegative. The specimen was PBMCs. The chain has TRBV5-6 and TRBJ2-3; TRBD1 might be the D (6 bases). In DNA, the CDR3 is TGTGCCAGCAGCTTGCCGACAGGTCTGTCGGGCACAGATAAGCAGTATTTT. This encodes CASSLPTGLSGTDKQYF. Drawing the rest from reference TRBV5-6 and TRBJ2-3, the complete variable domain is DAGVTQSPTHLIKTRGQQVTLRCSPKSGHDTVSWYQQALGQGPQFIFQYYEEEERQRGNFPDRFSGHQFPNYSSELNVNALLLGDSALYLCASSLPTGLSGTDKQYFGPGTRLTVL.